This T cell receptor (beta chain) was captured in a study of cytomegalovirus exposure and HLA in healthy donors (TCRdb year 2017). About the investigation overall: In an earlier analysis of roughly 500 of the donors, under 300 Gb of sequence data and 90 million to 130 million unique TCR beta sequences from some 170 million T cells were reported. An earlier analysis of 587 of the donors used high-throughput TCR beta sequencing to judge whether each TCR beta V gene segment behaved as functional or pseudogenic. HLA typing included class I and class II loci at four-digit resolution. The study profiled the T cell repertoires of under 700 subjects by immunosequencing and related them to cytomegalovirus serostatus. The study combined high-throughput TCR immunosequencing, statistical association of individual TCRs with disease status, and machine learning to predict cytomegalovirus infection status. Five DR-DQ haplotypes were handled as single units for association and clustering, since linkage in the cohort was strong. To study patterns of TCR occurrence, a later analysis re-analyzed previously published TCR beta repertoires from hundreds of donors and added high-resolution HLA genotyping. The later analysis used no new phenotypic data to find candidate immune exposures, relying instead on TCR beta sequences and their occurrence across donors. Roughly 300 gigabases of sequencing data and approximately 84 million unique TCR sequences were included in an early release covering several hundred HLA-typed donors. A later genetic analysis took genome-wide SNP genotypes for about 55% of the 666 donors and used that subset as a discovery cohort. The number of donors typed differed by locus, with about 629-640 for A, B, C, DRB1 and DQB1, around 520 for DQA1, 606 for DPA1, and approximately 470 for DPB1. Every discovery cohort repertoire had been produced on one sequencing platform. A separate validation cohort of about 110 different subjects was used in addition to the 666-subject first cohort. The genetic ancestry cluster associated with self-reported Caucasian donors included roughly 84% of the 300 to 400 genotyped donors. Donor age, sex, ethnicity and CMV serostatus were collected together with the repertoire data. The study aimed to test whether signatures of past pathogen exposure could be identified by cataloging public T cell receptors. On average, roughly 250,000 unique TCR beta nucleotide sequences were sequenced per donor among 350 to 400 genotyped donors of the cohort, with roughly 20% of those sequences being non-productive. The research as a whole found: An association between a missense DCLRE1C variant and V-gene and J-gene trimming of TCR beta chains was found in a later genetic analysis and replicated in an independent cohort. In vitro tests confirmed that a few of the cytomegalovirus-associated TCR beta chains recognize cytomegalovirus antigens. In an earlier analysis of some 550 of the donors, most TCR beta V segments were observed in productive rearrangements about 87% or about 30% of the time, broadly matching IMGT annotations. Most TCR sequences were observed very rarely across donors, whereas some public TCRs were present in many individuals. A later analysis found that most CMV-associated TCR beta chains appeared HLA-restricted, with HLA associations seemingly driven largely by CMV exposure. A later analysis associated about 17,000 TCR beta sequences with specific HLA alleles at a false discovery rate of 0.05. The sequencing pipeline was judged likely to have produced a cluster of highly shared sequence variants as a technical artifact. A later analysis found that TCR association rates varied across HLA loci, with DRB1 alleles showing the most associated TCRs and HLA-C alleles the fewest. The only immune exposure information available for the cohort was CMV serostatus. Compared with the 666-donor mean, donors in an Asian-associated ancestry cluster had fewer N-insertions in productive TCRs, according to a later genetic analysis. The study listed 150 to 200 TCR beta chains as associated with cytomegalovirus. It was suggested by the authors that the approach could potentially be generalized to other disease states and immunological phenotypes. Linkage disequilibrium might explain the correlated functional status among segregating V segments, but an unknown experimental factor could not be ruled out. Sequencing depth was assumed to be roughly uniform across donors in the presence/absence analyses, though that assumption may not hold. In a later analysis, HLA-associated TCR beta chains showed more clonal expansion and lower generation probabilities than non-associated chains that were equally common. In both the original and validation cohorts, the classifier was reported to diagnose cytomegalovirus status with high specificity and sensitivity. Some IMGT-functional V segments, including TRBV6-2 and TRBV6-3, could not be told apart with the 87-base-pair reads, so those segments were excluded. Several of the top co-occurrence clusters appeared to be linked to parvovirus B19, influenza, CMV and Epstein-Barr virus, according to a later analysis. This cohort had only TCR beta chains sequenced, and the lack of alpha or paired-chain data limited which features could be detected. When HLA alleles, especially DR and DQ, strongly co-occurred, TCR associations were difficult to assign to individual alleles. A further reported finding was that TCR beta sequences accurately predicted the HLA-A and HLA-B alleles for most subjects in the first cohort. HLA typing was unavailable for some donors at each locus, so association tests used only the typed subset. Because counts were too low, 15 to 20 rarely observed V segments, including chromosome 9 orphons, were left out of the earlier analysis of over 550 of the donors.

The CDR3 holds 15 amino acids from the cysteine to the phenylalanine. Just the 45-base CDR3 DNA is kept, in frame starting at base 1. For CDR1 and CDR2, the germline V gene lists KGHSH and LQKENI. From V the trimming removes 3 bases and from J it removes 9 bases, while the gene matches leave 11 bases of the junction unaccounted for. To prepare the library, the immunoSEQ multiplex PCR assay was applied. For the multiplex PCR, a mixture combining 60 forward primers for TCR Vbeta segments and 13 reverse primers for TCR Jbeta segments was used. The CDR3 region of rearranged TCR beta genes was amplified from genomic DNA with a multiplex PCR assay. Amplified TCR beta libraries were sequenced as 87-base-pair reads on the Illumina HiSeq System. On the authors' methods: In a later analysis, approximately 74 million unique TCR beta chains were counted across the approximately 620 repertoires, and approximately 11 million of these chains were shared by at least two donors. To remove PCR and sequencing errors, raw reads were error-corrected and collapsed into unique sequences using a nearest-neighbor algorithm that merged closely related sequences. CDR3 sequences were aligned to IMGT reference sequences to assign V, D and J gene segments. For a sequence to be retained, at least a six-nucleotide match to both a V gene segment and a J gene segment was required. A rearrangement counted as productive if the CDR3 had no stop codons and remained in frame with V and J, and every other rearrangement counted as non-productive. Following IMGT convention, CDR3 was defined as the stretch from the second conserved V-encoded cysteine to the conserved J-encoded phenylalanine. The earlier analysis of 500 to 650 of the donors excluded any sequence lacking an unambiguous match to a single V gene segment. An earlier analysis of some 500 of the donors classified V segments as functional when productive rearrangements were above 56.7% and as segregating when the standard deviation between donors was above 5%. To diagnose cytomegalovirus status from the catalog of TCR beta chain sequences, a statistical classification framework was built. V and J gene assignment, in a later analysis, came from comparing TCR nucleotide sequences with IMGT/GENE-DB human TR gene sequences. A later analysis assigned CDR3 sequences and most-parsimonious VDJ recombination scenarios with the TCRdist pipeline. In a later analysis, each TCR beta chain was defined by its CDR3 amino acid sequence together with its V-gene family, and reads lacking a unique V-gene family were excluded. A later analysis removed 550 to 700 highly shared, low-generation-probability nucleotide sequences to deal with suspected cross-contamination and a sequencing artifact. For each public chain, a later analysis derived a clonal expansion index from normalized ranks of inferred template counts within each repertoire. In a later analysis, generation probabilities were computed using a VDJ recombination model fitted to out-of-frame rearrangements, and the results were checked against IGoR. In a later analysis, hypergeometric tests were used to score TCR-TCR, TCR-HLA and TCR-CMV co-occurrence, with a repertoire-size bias correction applied to TCR pairs. To estimate false discovery rates, a later analysis permuted the HLA or CMV assignments 20 times. In a later analysis, co-occurring TCRs were grouped with DBSCAN, and TCRdist sequence similarity was added when clustering was performed within HLA-allele-positive subsets. Repertoires with fewer than 30,000 or more than 120,000 public chains were left out of co-occurrence clustering, as were several repertoires with anomalous nucleotide sharing. In its TCRdb copy, this immuneACCESS table keeps in-frame sequences only and misses some clones. Where compared with another copy, unresolved V genes explain less than half of these, and the others have no known cause. For V, J and clone size, that table is used; D and trimming come from the DNA. For this sample there are some 100,000 clones; about 76% appear just once. The biggest ten clones account for roughly 12% of the sample.

In total, around 600 healthy bone marrow donors made up the cohort. Cohort members were all nominally healthy when sampled, although unrecorded immune exposures were likely present. The donor was CMV seropositive and belonged to the group of 250 to 300 seropositive cohort members. A peripheral blood sample was provided by each donor, and peripheral blood mononuclear cells were used for TCR beta sequencing. Genomic DNA was extracted from the blood cell samples with the Qiagen DNeasy Blood Extraction Kit. Concerning this clone itself: It lacks a known antigen. The input lacks base qualities; no much larger clone sits a single base away.

Sequencing was performed on PBMCs. The sequence joins TRBV18 to TRBJ1-5, and TRBD1 aligns with 7 junction nucleotides. The clonotype comes from a middle-aged woman in good health and CMV-seropositive. The bases are TGTGCCAGCTCACCCCGGGACAGCCTTGGGGTGCCCCAGCATTTT. Protein translation: CASSPRDSLGVPQHF.